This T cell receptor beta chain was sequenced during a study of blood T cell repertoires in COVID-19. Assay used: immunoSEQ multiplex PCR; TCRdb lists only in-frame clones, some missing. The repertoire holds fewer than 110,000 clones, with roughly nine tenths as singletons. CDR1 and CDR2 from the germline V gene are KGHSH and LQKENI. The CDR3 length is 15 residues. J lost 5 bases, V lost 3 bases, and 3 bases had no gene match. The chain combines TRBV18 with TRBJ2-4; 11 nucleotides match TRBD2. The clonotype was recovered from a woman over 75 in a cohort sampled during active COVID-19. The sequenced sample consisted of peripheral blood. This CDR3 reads CASSPASGGQNIQYF. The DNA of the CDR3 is TGTGCCAGCTCACCCGCTAGCGGGGGGCAAAACATTCAGTACTTC.